What follows are 25 T cell receptor beta chains derived from one specimen sequenced in a study of OX40 agonist ivuxolimab in advanced cancers. Here immunoSEQ multiplex PCR was the method, and the copy in TCRdb shows in-frame clones only, minus some. The data show 50,000 or so clones, with roughly nine tenths seen just once and more than 13% held by the top ten. Here the sequenced sample was CD4+ or CD8+ T cells sorted from blood, taken in a trial of the OX40 agonist ivuxolimab. The receptors stem from an adult with an advanced solid tumor such as melanoma, head and neck, liver or kidney cancer.

The chain is built from TRBV5-1 and TRBJ1-2, with D possibly matching TRBD1 (5 bases). The CDR3 length is 13 residues. Germline V gives CDR1 SGHRS, CDR2 YFSETQ. With 7 bases removed from V and 5 bases from J, the gap between germline ends came to 15 bases. This CDR3 reads CASAPWGRYGYTF. The CDR3 nucleotides read TGCGCCAGCGCGCCGTGGGGCCGTTATGGCTACACCTTC.

This clone occurred once. The CDR3 region has the DNA TGCGCCAGCAGCTCCAGTACCGACATCGGCTACACCTTC. Protein product: CASSSSTDIGYTF. J is TRBJ1-2 and V is TRBV5-1; D remains unclear. With 3 bases removed from V and 8 bases from J, the gap between germline ends came to 14 bases. In germline, CDR1 is SGHRS, CDR2 YFSETQ. There are 13 residues in the CDR3.

The chain combines TRBV7-9 with TRBJ2-3; D is tentatively TRBD1 or TRBD2 (5 bases each). This CDR3 is built from 16 residues. CDR1 and CDR2 from the germline V gene are SEHNR and FQNEAQ (reference sequence). V gave up 5 bases and J gave up 2 bases, with 17 bases separating them. This CDR3 reads CASSLNRDAVTDTQYF. CDR3 nucleotide sequence: TGTGCCAGCAGCCTCAACCGGGACGCAGTCACAGATACGCAGTATTTT.

The chain combines TRBV7-9 with TRBJ1-1, with a weak D call TRBD1 (6 bases). Trimming took 5 bases from V and 0 from J, leaving 16 bases between them. CDR1 is SEHNR, CDR2 FQNEAQ, per germline (reference sequence). The CDR3 has 16 amino acids. The CDR3 DNA is TGTGCCAGCAGCCCCAAAGGAGGGGGGTTGAACACTGAAGCTTTCTTT. Its protein product is CASSPKGGGLNTEAFF.

This rearrangement joins TRBV4-1 to TRBJ2-2; D might be TRBD1 (7 bases). CDR1 is MGHRA and CDR2 is YSYEKL in the germline V gene. This CDR3 is built from 18 residues. V dropped 0 bases and J dropped 4 bases, with 18 bases sitting between them. The CDR3 loop reads CASSQDSWRQGGTGELFF. The DNA for the CDR3 is TGCGCCAGCAGCCAAGATAGCTGGAGACAGGGAGGCACCGGGGAGCTGTTTTTT.

This sequence joins TRBV5-1 and TRBJ2-1; D is undetermined. Trimming took 0 bases from V and 4 from J, leaving 11 bases between them. CDR1 is SGHRS and CDR2 is YFSETQ in the germline V gene. The CDR3 contains 15 residues. CDR3 DNA sequence: TGCGCCAGCAGCTTGGGGACCACCGGGTACAATGAGCAGTTCTTC. This gives the protein CASSLGTTGYNEQFF.

The chain couples TRBV7-6 to TRBJ1-1; 7 bases match TRBD1. The CDR3 loop spans 15 amino acids. Germline CDR1 SGHVS, CDR2 FNYEAQ. With 2 bases clipped from V and 0 bases from J, the junction kept 3 bases outside the gene matches. CDR3 sequence: CASSLQGELNTEAFF. As DNA, the CDR3 is TGTGCCAGCAGCTTACAGGGGGAATTGAACACTGAAGCTTTCTTT.

The chain combines TRBV28 with TRBJ1-3, with D unclear. Germline V gives CDR1 MDHEN, CDR2 SYDVKM. The ends were cut back, 3 bases at V and 2 bases at J, with 2 bases in the middle. The CDR3 loop spans 12 amino acids. CDR3: CASSLTGNTIYF. The DNA for the CDR3 is TGTGCCAGCAGTTTGACTGGAAACACCATATATTTT.

V gene TRBV30 combines with J gene TRBJ2-7; tentative D call: TRBD1 (5 bases). There are 11 residues in the CDR3. Germline CDR1 GTSNPN, CDR2 SVGIG (reference sequence). Between the trimmed V and J ends, which lost 1 base and 4 bases, there was a span of 5 bases. The CDR3: CAWSGQYEQYF. The CDR3 DNA sequence: TGTGCCTGGAGTGGACAGTACGAGCAGTACTTC. Using reference TRBV30 and TRBJ2-7 for the parts outside the CDR3, the full variable domain is SQTIHQWPATLVQPVGSPLSLECTVEGTSNPNLYWYRQAAGRGLQLLFYSVGIGQISSEVPQNLSASRPQDRQFILSSKKLLLSDSGFYLCAWSGQYEQYFGPGTRLTVT.

This chain uses TRBV29-1 with TRBJ2-3; 12 bases are a match to TRBD2. Per germline, CDR1 SQVTM and CDR2 ANQGSEA. The CDR3 length is 17 residues. After removal of 7 bases from V and 5 bases from J, the junction contained 16 bases not matched to a gene. In DNA form, the CDR3 reads TGCAGCGCTAGGACTAGCGGGAACCTAATTAACAAAGATACGCAGTATTTT. Encoded protein: CSARTSGNLINKDTQYF.

V and J are TRBV5-4 and TRBJ2-7; 10 bases are a match to TRBD2. This CDR3 has 15 amino acids. With 4 bases clipped from V and 0 bases from J, the junction kept 4 bases outside the gene matches. Germline CDR1 and CDR2: SGHNT and YYREEE (reference sequence). CDR3 sequence: CASSLPSGGSYEQYF. The CDR3 coding sequence is TGTGCCAGCAGCCTCCCTAGCGGGGGCTCCTACGAGCAGTACTTC.

J is TRBJ2-7 and V is TRBV19, with 11 bases identical to TRBD1. The germline gives CDR1 LNHDA, CDR2 SQIVND (reference sequence). The CDR3 has 14 residues. J gave up 7 bases and V 5 bases, and 7 bases lay outside the gene matches. As DNA, the CDR3 is TGTGCCAGTAGTCCGAGGACAGGGGGCGGGGAGCAGTACTTC. Translating gives CASSPRTGGGEQYF.

The chain couples TRBV19 to TRBJ2-6; 9 bases fit TRBD1. The J segment lost 2 bases and the V segment lost 1 base, leaving 0 bases of the junction unmatched. Germline V gives CDR1 LNHDA, CDR2 SQIVND (reference sequence). The CDR3 consists of 16 residues. The CDR3 DNA reads as TGTGCCAGTAGTATAGGGGACAGGGCTGGGGCCAACGTCCTGACTTTC. This codes for CASSIGDRAGANVLTF.

This clone has more than one count but fewer than ten. The chain is built from TRBV6-5 and TRBJ1-1; no firm D call. Deletions cut 7 bases from V and 0 bases from J, with 9 bases between. This CDR3 spans 13 amino acids. The germline CDR1 and CDR2 sequences are MNHEY and SVGAGI. For the CDR3, the DNA is TGTGCCAGCACCTACCAGTTGAACACTGAAGCTTTCTTT. It is translated as CASTYQLNTEAFF.

The chain joins TRBV2 to TRBJ2-2, with 7 positions matching TRBD1. CDR1 SNHLY and CDR2 FYNNEI come from the germline V gene. This CDR3 spans 15 amino acids. The trim removed 6 bases at V and 4 bases at J, leaving 8 bases unmatched. CDR3 loop: CASSQDRVSTGELFF. The CDR3 DNA is TGTGCCAGCAGCCAAGACAGGGTATCCACCGGGGAGCTGTTTTTT.

The chain carries TRBV4-1 and TRBJ1-2; 8 nucleotides match TRBD1. Looked up from germline, CDR1 is MGHRA and CDR2 is YSYEKL. Trimming removed 2 bases from V and 6 bases from J; junction bases left unmatched: 11. The CDR3 totals 16 residues. CDR3 sequence: CASSQMDRAPNDGYTF. For the CDR3, the DNA is TGCGCCAGCAGCCAAATGGACAGGGCCCCCAATGATGGCTACACCTTC.

The rearrangement uses TRBV6-6 and TRBJ1-1, with 9 nucleotides matching TRBD1. V lost 6 bases and J lost 4; bases outside the gene matches: 6. Germline V CDR1 and CDR2: MNHNY, SVGAGI (reference sequence). The CDR3 length is 14 residues. CDR3 protein: CASRPETGGTEAFF. Here the CDR3 DNA reads TGTGCCAGCAGGCCCGAGACAGGGGGCACTGAAGCTTTCTTT.

V usage is TRBV28 and J usage is TRBJ1-2, with D hard to call. V lost 6 bases, J lost 5 bases, and 22 bases lay in between. The CDR3 runs to 16 residues. The V gene's germline CDR1 is MDHEN and CDR2 SYDVKM. The CDR3 nucleotides read TGTGCCAGCAGCCTGACTGGACGGGAGGATTTTTATGGCTACACCTTC. This translates into CASSLTGREDFYGYTF.

The V and J genes are TRBV5-4 and TRBJ2-5; perhaps TRBD1 as D (6 bases). V lost 1 base and J 3 bases, leaving 7 bases between the germline ends. The CDR3 has 13 amino acids. Germline CDR1 reads SGHNT; CDR2 reads YYREEE (reference sequence). CDR3 DNA: TGTGCCAGCAGCTTGAACAGGGAAGAGACCCAGTACTTC. Translated: CASSLNREETQYF.

This chain uses TRBV5-1 with TRBJ1-4; D remains unclear. The CDR3 length is 15 residues. Trimming took off 4 bases at V and 0 bases at J, with 10 bases between the two ends. Germline CDR1 and CDR2: SGHRS and YFSETQ. CDR3 amino acids: CASSPNGATNEKLFF. The CDR3 DNA reads TGCGCCAGCAGCCCAAACGGGGCAACTAATGAAAAACTGTTTTTT.

J is TRBJ2-7 and V is TRBV5-4, with D uncertain. The germline V gene encodes CDR1 SGHNT and CDR2 YYREEE (reference sequence). Between the trimmed V and J ends, which lost 4 bases and 2 bases, there was a span of 19 bases. This CDR3 spans 16 amino acids. CDR3 protein: CASSQDVRAKAYEQYF. As DNA, the CDR3 is TGTGCCAGCAGCCAAGATGTCCGAGCCAAAGCCTACGAGCAGTACTTC. The entire variable domain, with the rest obtained from reference TRBV5-4 and TRBJ2-7, is as follows: ETGVTQSPTHLIKTRGQQVTLRCSSQSGHNTVSWYQQALGQGPQFIFQYYREEENGRGNFPPRFSGLQFPNYSSELNVNALELDDSALYLCASSQDVRAKAYEQYFGPGTRLTVT.

Here the CDR3 DNA reads TGTGCCAGCAGCTCAGACAGGGTCTCTGGAAACACCATATATTTT. Its translation is CASSSDRVSGNTIYF. The chain links TRBV7-8 to TRBJ1-3; TRBD1 aligns across 7 bases. CDR3 length: 15 residues. CDR1 is SGHVS, CDR2 FQNEAQ, per germline. The J segment lost 0 bases and the V segment lost 4 bases, leaving 3 bases of the junction unmatched.

The V gene is TRBV19, the J gene TRBJ2-5; D is perhaps TRBD1 (7 bases). The CDR3 spans 14 residues. Trimming cost V 5 bases and J 2 bases, with 12 bases left between them. Germline assignment: CDR1 LNHDA and CDR2 SQIVND (reference sequence). CDR3 residues: CASSFAGQQETQYF. In nucleotides, the CDR3 is TGTGCCAGTAGTTTCGCGGGACAGCAAGAGACCCAGTACTTC.

The genes are TRBV6-5 and TRBJ2-7; D is possibly TRBD1 or TRBD2 (5 bases each). Germline assignment: CDR1 MNHEY and CDR2 SVGAGI. The CDR3 sequence is 13 residues long. V lost 7 bases, J lost 0 bases, and 10 bases lay in between. The CDR3 nucleotides read TGTGCCAGCACCTGGGACCGCTCCTACGAGCAGTACTTC. It specifies CASTWDRSYEQYF.

V gene TRBV7-8 combines with J gene TRBJ1-1; no clear D gene. V gave up 2 bases and J gave up 8 bases, with 15 bases separating them. The CDR3 runs to 14 residues. Looked up from germline, CDR1 is SGHVS and CDR2 is FQNEAQ. CDR3 nucleotide sequence: TGTGCCAGCAGCTTAAGGACCAGCAACGGGGAAGCTTTCTTT. Amino acid sequence: CASSLRTSNGEAFF.